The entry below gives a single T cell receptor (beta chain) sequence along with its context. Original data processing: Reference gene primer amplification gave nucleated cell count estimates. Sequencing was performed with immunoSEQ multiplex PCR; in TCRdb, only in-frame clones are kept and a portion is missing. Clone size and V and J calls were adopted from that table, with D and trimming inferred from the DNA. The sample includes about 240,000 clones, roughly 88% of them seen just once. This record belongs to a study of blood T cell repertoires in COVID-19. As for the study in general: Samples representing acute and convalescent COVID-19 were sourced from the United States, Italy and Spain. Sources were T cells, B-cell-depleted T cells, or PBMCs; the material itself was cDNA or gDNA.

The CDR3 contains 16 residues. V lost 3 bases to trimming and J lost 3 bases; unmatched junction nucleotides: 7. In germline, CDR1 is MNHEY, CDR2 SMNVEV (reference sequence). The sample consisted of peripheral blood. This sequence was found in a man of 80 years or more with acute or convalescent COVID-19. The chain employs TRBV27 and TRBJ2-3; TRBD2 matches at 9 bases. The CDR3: CASSFSPLAGTDTQYF. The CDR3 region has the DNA TGTGCCAGCAGTTTCTCCCCGCTAGCGGGAACAGATACGCAGTATTTT.